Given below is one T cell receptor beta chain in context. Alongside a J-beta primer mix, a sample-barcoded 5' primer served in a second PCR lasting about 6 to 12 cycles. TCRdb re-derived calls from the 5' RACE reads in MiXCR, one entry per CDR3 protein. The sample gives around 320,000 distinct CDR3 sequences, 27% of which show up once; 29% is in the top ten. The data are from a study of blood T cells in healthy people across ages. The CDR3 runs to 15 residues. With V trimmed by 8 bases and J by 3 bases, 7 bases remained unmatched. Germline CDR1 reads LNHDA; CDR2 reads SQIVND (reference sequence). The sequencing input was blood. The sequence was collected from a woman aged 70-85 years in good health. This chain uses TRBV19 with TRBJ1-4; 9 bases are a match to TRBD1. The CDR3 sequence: CASGRTGAPNEKLFF. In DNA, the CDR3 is TGTGCCAGTGGGCGGACAGGGGCTCCTAATGAAAAACTGTTTTTT.